This T cell receptor beta chain comes out of a study of monozygotic twins with inflammatory bowel disease. The CDR3 is 15 residues long. Germline loops: CDR1 LNHNV, CDR2 YYDKDF (reference sequence). For this clonotype: Its specificity is unknown.

Across eight separate reactions for each sample, cDNA was made. TCRdb reworked the 5' RACE reads into one entry per CDR3 protein, no DNA. This sample contains fewer than 400,000 distinct CDR3 sequences. Study-wide results and caveats: Twin pairs that were concordant did not differ from discordant pairs in repertoire similarity, possibly from limited power. Among the T cells, different subtypes could not be distinguished.

The sequence derives from a human donor with ulcerative colitis or Crohn's disease, or a healthy co-twin of an affected twin (not recorded which). This chain uses TRBV15 with TRBJ2-4. Material: blood. CDR3: CATSRDFIGSFIQYF.